What follows describes a single T cell receptor beta chain. Random hexamers were used to reverse transcribe an amount of about 0.45 to 1 ug RNA. One entry per CDR3 protein results from TCRdb running MiXCR on the immunoSEQ multiplex PCR reads. The repertoire has over 150,000 distinct CDR3 sequences, approximately 95% of them found once; the top ten carry about 0.088%. The sample is drawn from a study of CD8 T cells in Susac syndrome. Trimming pared 1 base from V and 1 base from J, leaving 7 bases between. CDR1 is SEHNR, CDR2 FQNEAQ, per germline (reference sequence). CDR3 length: 14 amino acids. The clonotype originates from a human donor with multiple sclerosis. Input material: CD4+ T cells from PBMCs. This chain uses TRBV7-9 with TRBJ1-1; D gene unclear. Written as DNA, the CDR3 is TGTGCCAGCAGCTTAGGCATGGGGAACACTGAAGCTTTCTTT. It specifies CASSLGMGNTEAFF.